The 10 T cell receptor beta chains listed next were all sequenced from one sample in a study of T cell responses to AZD1222 COVID-19 vaccine. This table comes from immunoSEQ multiplex PCR, and its TCRdb copy is limited to in-frame clones, with some not included. In the table there are about 72,000 clones, 89% of which are singletons. The starting material was peripheral blood, obtained 28 days after the second AZD1222 dose. Source of these receptors: an adult who received the AZD1222 COVID-19 vaccine.

The chain recombines TRBV6-2 or TRBV6-3 with TRBJ2-1; TRBD2 matches at 11 bases. After removal of 5 bases from V and 7 bases from J, the junction contained 10 bases not matched to a gene. CDR3 length: 16 residues. The V gene's germline CDR1 is MNHEY and CDR2 SVGEGT. CDR3 residues: CASSNPGLAGANEQFF. DNA for the CDR3: TGTGCCAGCAGTAACCCCGGACTAGCGGGTGCTAATGAGCAGTTCTTC.

The rearrangement uses TRBV5-1 and TRBJ2-7; 8 nucleotides line up with TRBD1. CDR3 size: 14 residues. Trimming took 3 bases from V and 3 from J; bases not matched to a gene: 5. Germline V gene lookup returns CDR1 SGHRS and CDR2 YFSETQ. The CDR3 nucleotides read TGCGCCAGCAGCTCCGACAGGGGAAGCTACGAGCAGTACTTC. Its protein product is CASSSDRGSYEQYF.

The CDR3 nucleotides are TGTGCCAGCAGCCGTACTAGCTCCCGAACTAGTGAGCAGTACTTC. It yields the protein CASSRTSSRTSEQYF. The rearrangement uses TRBV7-2 and TRBJ2-7; maybe TRBD2 (6 bases). With 5 bases removed from V and 7 bases from J, the gap between germline ends came to 21 bases. From germline, CDR1 is SGHTA and CDR2 FQGNSA. The CDR3 loop spans 15 amino acids.

The chain has TRBV11-2 and TRBJ1-5; TRBD1 might be the D (6 bases). V was shortened by 3 bases and J by 6 bases, with 15 bases between the two germline ends. In germline, CDR1 is SGHAT, CDR2 FQNNGV. This CDR3 spans 15 amino acids. As DNA, the CDR3 is TGTGCCAGCAGCTTGGGAGGGGGAGATTTTCAGCCCCAGCATTTT. Translating gives CASSLGGGDFQPQHF.

The chain is built from TRBV29-1 and TRBJ2-5; D remains unclear. Germline lookup yields CDR1 SQVTM and CDR2 ANQGSEA. The CDR3 is 15 amino acids. Trimming left V 3 bases short and J 2 bases short, with 16 bases between. CDR3 nucleotide sequence: TGCAGCGTTGATTCTTTAGGCGTTGCGCAAGAGACCCAGTACTTC. Its protein is CSVDSLGVAQETQYF.

This clone was counted a single time. The rearrangement joins TRBV12-5 to TRBJ2-3; D might be TRBD2 (7 bases). V lost 1 base and J lost 3, with 17 bases in between. The CDR3 runs 17 residues. Germline CDR1 is LGHNT and CDR2 is FRNRAP. The CDR3 spells CASGLGEGGGWTDTQYF. In DNA, the CDR3 is TGTGCTAGTGGTTTGGGCGAAGGGGGGGGTTGGACAGATACGCAGTATTTT.

The chain joins TRBV7-2 to TRBJ2-7; possibly TRBD2 for D (5 bases). V lost 0 bases to trimming and J lost 7 bases, with 13 bases between them. The CDR3 consists of 14 residues. Per the germline V gene, CDR1 is SGHTA and CDR2 is FQGNSA. Here the CDR3 reads CASSLAGVRVEQYF. In DNA form, the CDR3 reads TGTGCCAGCAGCTTAGCGGGAGTACGTGTGGAGCAGTACTTC.

This clone showed up just once. J is TRBJ2-1 and V is TRBV28; the D gene is possibly TRBD1 (6 bases). CDR1 and CDR2 from the germline V gene are MDHEN and SYDVKM. Trimming shortened V by 3 bases and J by 9 bases, and 12 bases separated the two germline ends. The CDR3 sequence is 13 residues long. CDR3 in DNA: TGTGCCAGCAGTTTCCCAGGGGTGGCTGAGCAGTTCTTC. It translates to CASSFPGVAEQFF.

This chain connects TRBV9 to TRBJ2-2; D not certain. The CDR3 extends over 14 amino acids. Trimming removed 0 bases at V and 3 bases at J, with 6 bases between. Germline loops: CDR1 SGDLS, CDR2 YYNGEE. The CDR3 DNA reads TGTGCCAGCAGCGTAGGCGGAGACACCGGGGAGCTGTTTTTT. As protein: CASSVGGDTGELFF.

This sequence joins TRBV28 and TRBJ1-2; D gene uncertain. CDR3 size: 14 residues. V was clipped by 9 bases and J by 1 base, with 15 bases between them. Germline loops: CDR1 MDHEN, CDR2 SYDVKM. The CDR3 bases are TGTGCCAGTCGAAAAAAGTTGGGTAACTATGGCTACACCTTC. Translated, it gives CASRKKLGNYGYTF.